This T cell receptor (beta chain) was recorded in a study of cytomegalovirus exposure and HLA in healthy donors (dated by TCRdb to 2015 to 2018). About the study as a whole: An earlier analysis of approximately 640 of the donors reported approximately 270 Gb of sequence data and around 110 million unique TCR beta sequences from some 180 million T cells. Across 398 genotyped donors of the cohort, an average of approximately 220,000 unique TCR beta nucleotide sequences per donor were sequenced, and about a sixth of those sequences were non-productive. The study aimed to test whether cataloging public T cell receptors could reveal signatures of past pathogen exposure. Every discovery cohort repertoire had been produced on one sequencing platform. To predict cytomegalovirus infection status, the study brought together high-throughput TCR immunosequencing, statistical association of individual TCRs with disease status, and machine learning. Class I and class II HLA loci were covered by the typing at four-digit resolution. In addition to the first cohort of roughly 670 subjects, a separate validation cohort of some 120 different subjects was used. Donor age, sex, ethnicity and CMV serostatus were compiled alongside the repertoire data. Several DR-DQ haplotypes were treated as single units for association and clustering because of strong linkage in the cohort. A later genetic analysis took genome-wide SNP genotypes for about 55% of the 666 donors and used that subset as a discovery cohort. An early release covering roughly 640 HLA-typed donors comprised about 300 gigabases of sequencing data and some 79 million unique TCR sequences. Of the 300 to 500 genotyped donors, less than 85% were placed in the genetic ancestry cluster associated with self-reported Caucasian donors. The later analysis used no new phenotypic data to find candidate immune exposures, relying instead on TCR beta sequences and their occurrence across donors. The study used immunosequencing to profile the T cell repertoires of approximately 630 subjects and linked those repertoires to cytomegalovirus serostatus. An earlier analysis of 587 of the donors used high-throughput TCR beta sequencing to judge whether each TCR beta V gene segment behaved as functional or pseudogenic. To study patterns of TCR occurrence, a later analysis re-analyzed previously published TCR beta repertoires from around 670 donors and added high-resolution HLA genotyping. The number of typed donors differed by locus: about 620-630 for A, B, C, DRB1 and DQB1; 522 for DQA1; 600 to 610 for DPA1; and around 450 for DPB1. Findings and caveats that apply to the study as a whole: Correlated functional status among segregating V segments might reflect linkage disequilibrium, but an unknown experimental factor could not be ruled out. Most TCR sequences were observed very rarely across donors, whereas some public TCRs were present in many individuals. Sequencing depth was assumed to be roughly uniform across donors in the presence/absence analyses, though that assumption may not hold. Because the 87-base-pair reads could not distinguish some IMGT-functional V segments, including TRBV6-2 and TRBV6-3, those segments were excluded. When HLA alleles, especially DR and DQ, strongly co-occurred, attributing TCR associations to individual alleles was difficult. An association between a missense DCLRE1C variant and V-gene and J-gene trimming of TCR beta chains was found in a later genetic analysis and replicated in an independent cohort. In this cohort, only TCR beta chains were sequenced, and detectable features were limited by the absence of alpha or paired-chain data. Three of the identified cytomegalovirus-associated TCR beta chains were confirmed in vitro to be specific for cytomegalovirus antigens. Broadly in line with IMGT annotations, most TCR beta V segments showed up in productive rearrangements about 87% or about 30% of the time in an earlier analysis of around 550 of the donors. The authors suggested that the approach could potentially be extended to other disease states and immunological phenotypes. In both the original and validation cohorts, the classifier was reported to diagnose cytomegalovirus status with high specificity and sensitivity. Because HLA typing was missing for some donors at each locus, association tests included only the typed subset. A total of 164 TCR beta chains were listed by the study as associated with cytomegalovirus. According to a later analysis, most CMV-associated TCR beta chains appeared to be HLA-restricted, and the HLA associations seemed to be driven largely by CMV exposure. In a later analysis, several top co-occurrence clusters were reported to appear linked to parvovirus B19, influenza, CMV and Epstein-Barr virus. CMV serostatus was the only immune exposure information available for the cohort. In a later analysis, HLA-associated TCR beta chains showed more clonal expansion and lower generation probabilities than non-associated chains that were equally common. A further reported finding was that TCR beta sequences accurately predicted the HLA-A and HLA-B alleles for most subjects in the first cohort. According to a later analysis, TCR association rates differed among HLA loci, with DRB1 alleles showing the most associated TCRs and HLA-C alleles showing the fewest. Compared with the roughly 720-donor mean, donors in an Asian-associated ancestry cluster had fewer N-insertions in productive TCRs, according to a later genetic analysis. The earlier analysis of 450 to 700 of the donors excluded seventeen rarely observed V segments, including chromosome 9 orphons, because counts were too low. A later analysis associated approximately 17,000 TCR beta sequences with specific HLA alleles at a false discovery rate of 0.05. A group of highly shared sequence variants was considered likely to be a technical artifact of the sequencing pipeline.

The cohort was made up of roughly 670 healthy bone marrow donors. At the time of sampling, all cohort members were nominally healthy, though unrecorded immune exposures were likely present. The donor tested CMV seronegative, placing the donor among the roughly 400 seronegative members of the cohort. A peripheral blood sample was collected from each donor, and TCR beta sequencing was performed on peripheral blood mononuclear cells. Genomic DNA extraction from the blood cell samples was performed with the Qiagen DNeasy Blood Extraction Kit. CDR1 and CDR2, per the germline V gene (reference sequence), are LNHDA and SQIVND. Measured from the cysteine to the phenylalanine, the CDR3 is 15 residues long. The retained sequence is limited to the CDR3, 45 bases, with the frame set at the first base. Trimming takes 5 bases off V and 4 bases off J; junction bases not matched to a gene: 8. The library was obtained by the immunoSEQ multiplex PCR assay. The multiplex PCR relied on a mix of 60 forward primers for TCR Vbeta segments and 13 reverse primers for TCR Jbeta segments. A multiplex PCR assay on genomic DNA amplified the CDR3 region of rearranged TCR beta genes. On the Illumina HiSeq System, the amplified TCR beta libraries were sequenced as 87-base-pair reads. The published analysis was carried out like this. Across the 500 to 850 repertoires, a later analysis counted approximately 75 million unique TCR beta chains, roughly 11 million of which were shared by at least two donors. Raw reads were error-corrected and collapsed into unique sequences by a nearest-neighbor algorithm in which closely related sequences were merged to remove PCR and sequencing errors. CDR3 sequences were aligned to IMGT reference sequences to assign V, D and J gene segments. For a sequence to be retained, a match of at least six nucleotides was required to both a V gene segment and a J gene segment. A rearrangement counted as productive if the CDR3 had no stop codons and remained in frame with V and J, and every other rearrangement counted as non-productive. Following IMGT convention, CDR3 was defined as the stretch from the second conserved V-encoded cysteine to the conserved J-encoded phenylalanine. Sequences without an unambiguous match to a single V gene segment were excluded from the earlier analysis of about 630 of the donors. An earlier analysis of just under 600 of the donors called V segments functional above 56.7% productive rearrangements and segregating when the between-donor standard deviation exceeded 5%. A statistical classification framework was built for diagnosing cytomegalovirus status from the catalog of TCR beta chain sequences. In a later analysis, V and J genes were assigned by comparing TCR nucleotide sequences against IMGT/GENE-DB human TR gene sequences. In a later analysis, CDR3 sequences and most-parsimonious VDJ recombination scenarios were assigned using the TCRdist pipeline. In a later analysis, each TCR beta chain was defined by its CDR3 amino acid sequence together with its V-gene family, and reads without a unique V-gene family were excluded. As a way to deal with suspected cross-contamination and a sequencing artifact, a later analysis dropped approximately 590 nucleotide sequences that were highly shared and had low generation probability. In a later analysis, a clonal expansion index for each public chain was calculated from normalized within-repertoire ranks of inferred template counts. In a later analysis, generation probabilities were computed with a VDJ recombination model fitted to out-of-frame rearrangements, and the resulting probabilities were checked against IGoR. In a later analysis, TCR-TCR, TCR-HLA and TCR-CMV co-occurrence was scored with hypergeometric tests, and a repertoire-size bias correction was applied to TCR pairs. False discovery rates were estimated in a later analysis by permuting HLA or CMV assignments 20 times. In a later analysis, co-occurring TCRs were grouped using DBSCAN, with TCRdist sequence similarity added in when clustering inside HLA-allele-positive subsets. Repertoires with fewer than 30,000 or more than 120,000 public chains were left out of co-occurrence clustering, as were about 5 repertoires with anomalous nucleotide sharing. TCRdb holds this immuneACCESS table with in-frame rearrangements only. Some clones are missing; in checked studies, unresolved V genes explain under half, and the rest has no known cause. V, J and clone size are taken as reported in that table, and D and trimming were inferred from the DNA itself. This sample is represented by approximately 150,000 clones; roughly four fifths of them were singletons. Less than 4% of the sample lies in the top ten.

On this clone: Its specific antigen is unknown. Per-base quality was not reported, and no clone a single base away is much larger than it.

Sequencing was performed on PBMCs. The receptor was derived from a male donor in good health and CMV-seronegative. The chain was built from TRBV19 and TRBJ1-5; TRBD1 aligns with 7 central bases. The DNA sequence follows: TGTGCCAGTAGTGCCCAGACAGGGACAAATCAGCCCCAGCATTTT. It translates to CASSAQTGTNQPQHF.